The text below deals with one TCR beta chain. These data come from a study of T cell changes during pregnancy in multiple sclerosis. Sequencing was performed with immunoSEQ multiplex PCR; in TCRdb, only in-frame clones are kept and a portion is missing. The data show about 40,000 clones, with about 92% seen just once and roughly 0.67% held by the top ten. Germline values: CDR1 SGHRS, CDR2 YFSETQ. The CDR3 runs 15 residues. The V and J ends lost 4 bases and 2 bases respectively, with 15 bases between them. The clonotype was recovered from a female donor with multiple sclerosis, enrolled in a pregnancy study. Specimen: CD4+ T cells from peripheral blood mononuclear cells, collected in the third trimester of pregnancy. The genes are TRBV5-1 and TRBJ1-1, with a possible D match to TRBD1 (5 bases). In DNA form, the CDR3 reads TGCGCCAGCAGCCTAAGGGGCAGAACAAACACTGAAGCTTTCTTT. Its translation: CASSLRGRTNTEAFF. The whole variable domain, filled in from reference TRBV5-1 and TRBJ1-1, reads KAGVTQTPRYLIKTRGQQVTLSCSPISGHRSVSWYQQTPGQGLQFLFEYFSETQRNKGNFPGRFSGRQFSNSRSEMNVSTLELGDSALYLCASSLRGRTNTEAFFGQGTRLTVV.